The 28 T cell receptor beta chains below come from one sample, sequenced in a study of OX40 agonist ivuxolimab in advanced cancers. TCRdb keeps only in-frame clones here, not all; method: immunoSEQ multiplex PCR. The sample lists roughly 60,000 clones, approximately 90% occurring once. Source: CD4+ or CD8+ T cells sorted from blood, taken in a trial of the OX40 agonist ivuxolimab. The receptors here all came from an adult with an advanced solid tumor such as melanoma, head and neck, liver or kidney cancer.

J is TRBJ1-1 and V is TRBV7-8; D gene uncertain. The CDR3 extends over 11 amino acids. V was clipped by 5 bases and J by 6 bases, with 7 bases between them. CDR1 and CDR2 (germline): SGHVS, FQNEAQ. The CDR3 loop reads CASSQASEAFF. The CDR3 DNA reads TGTGCCAGCAGCCAGGCCTCTGAAGCTTTCTTT.

This chain connects TRBV28 to TRBJ2-7; 9 positions match TRBD1. The CDR3 has 14 residues. After removal of 6 bases from V and 6 bases from J, the junction contained 9 bases not matched to a gene. Germline CDR1 is MDHEN and CDR2 is SYDVKM. Written as DNA, the CDR3 is TGTGCCAGCAGATCCGGGACAGGGTCAGGCGAGCAGTACTTC. It encodes CASRSGTGSGEQYF.

As for this clone: Within the sample, other DNA sequences also encode this same CDR3. This sequence joins TRBV7-2 and TRBJ1-1, with 7 positions matching TRBD1. Trimming at V came to 6 bases and at J to 11 bases, leaving 12 bases not matched to a gene. CDR1 is SGHTA and CDR2 is FQGNSA in the germline V gene. The CDR3 is 13 residues long. Here the CDR3 reads CASRPRDRFKAFF. CDR3 in DNA: TGTGCCAGCAGACCCCGGGACAGATTTAAGGCTTTCTTT.

The chain is built from TRBV2 and TRBJ2-5; D perhaps matches TRBD1 (6 bases). The germline V and J ends were trimmed by 6 bases and 0 bases, with 14 bases remaining between them. This CDR3 region has 15 residues. Germline loops: CDR1 SNHLY, CDR2 FYNNEI. CDR3 loop: CASRLRTDNQETQYF. As DNA, the CDR3 is TGTGCCAGCAGATTGCGGACAGACAACCAAGAGACCCAGTACTTC.

The chain combines TRBV5-4 with TRBJ2-7; 9 bases are a match to TRBD1. The germline CDR1 and CDR2 sequences are SGHNT and YYREEE (reference sequence). This CDR3 region has 15 residues. J gave up 5 bases and V 0 bases, and 6 bases lay outside the gene matches. The DNA for the CDR3 is TGTGCCAGCAGCTTGGGGGGACAGGGTCCGAACGAGCAGTACTTC. This translates into CASSLGGQGPNEQYF. Supplemented by reference TRBV5-4 and TRBJ2-7, the full variable domain reads ETGVTQSPTHLIKTRGQQVTLRCSSQSGHNTVSWYQQALGQGPQFIFQYYREEENGRGNFPPRFSGLQFPNYSSELNVNALELDDSALYLCASSLGGQGPNEQYFGPGTRLTVT.

The rearrangement uses TRBV5-1 and TRBJ2-3, with D perhaps TRBD2 (6 bases). In germline, CDR1 is SGHRS, CDR2 YFSETQ. Trimming shortened V by 1 base and J by 2 bases, and 23 bases separated the two germline ends. The CDR3 spans 19 residues. CDR3 bases: TGCGCCAGCAGCTTGAGAGTTACTAGCCCTAGCCTTTCCACAGATACGCAGTATTTT. It translates to CASSLRVTSPSLSTDTQYF. The variable domain in full, completed from reference TRBV5-1 and TRBJ2-3, reads KAGVTQTPRYLIKTRGQQVTLSCSPISGHRSVSWYQQTPGQGLQFLFEYFSETQRNKGNFPGRFSGRQFSNSRSEMNVSTLELGDSALYLCASSLRVTSPSLSTDTQYFGPGTRLTVL.

The gene calls are TRBV4-1 and TRBJ2-5, with TRBD2 as a possible D gene (6 bases). Trimming stripped 0 bases from V and 2 bases from J, with 13 bases between. The CDR3 is 16 amino acids. Germline assignment: CDR1 MGHRA and CDR2 YSYEKL. CDR3 region: CASSQDLTGAQETQYF. As DNA, the CDR3 is TGCGCCAGCAGCCAAGATCTAACGGGAGCACAAGAGACCCAGTACTTC.

The chain carries TRBV9 and TRBJ2-2; 7 nucleotides line up with TRBD1. The CDR3 contains 16 residues. Germline CDR1 SGDLS, CDR2 YYNGEE. The J segment lost 4 bases and the V segment lost 3 bases, leaving 9 bases of the junction unmatched. The CDR3 nucleotides read TGTGCCAGCAGCGCCCGCGGCTCAGGGGGCACCGGGGAGCTGTTTTTT. Amino acids: CASSARGSGGTGELFF.

The V and J genes are TRBV5-4 and TRBJ2-7, with 7 bases aligning to TRBD1. With V trimmed by 3 bases and J by 4 bases, 7 bases remained unmatched. This CDR3 contains 14 residues. Germline V gene lookup returns CDR1 SGHNT and CDR2 YYREEE (reference sequence). The CDR3 protein is CASSYRDRNYEQYF. CDR3 DNA sequence: TGTGCCAGCAGCTATCGGGACAGAAATTACGAGCAGTACTTC.

The genes are TRBV18 and TRBJ1-5; D might be TRBD1 (5 bases). Germline CDR1 is KGHSH and CDR2 is LQKENI. V was trimmed by 1 base and J by 1 base, leaving 14 bases between them. The CDR3 length is 17 residues. CDR3 in DNA: TGTGCCAGCTCACCACGCTTGGACATGGACAGCAATCAGCCCCAGCATTTT. Translated: CASSPRLDMDSNQPQHF. Supplemented by reference TRBV18 and TRBJ1-5, the full variable domain reads NAGVMQNPRHLVRRRGQEARLRCSPMKGHSHVYWYRQLPEEGLKFMVYLQKENIIDESGMPKERFSAEFPKEGPSILRIQQVVRGDSAAYFCASSPRLDMDSNQPQHFGDGTRLSIL.

This chain joins TRBV2 and TRBJ1-1; D may be TRBD1 (5 bases). Trimming pared 7 bases from V and 8 bases from J, leaving 17 bases between. The V gene's germline CDR1 is SNHLY and CDR2 FYNNEI. This CDR3 contains 13 residues. This chain's CDR3 is CASTPARDPEAFF. The CDR3 nucleotides read TGTGCCAGCACCCCCGCGAGGGACCCCGAAGCTTTCTTT.

V gene TRBV19 combines with J gene TRBJ2-5; weak D call: TRBD2 (6 bases). Per the germline V gene, CDR1 is LNHDA and CDR2 is SQIVND (reference sequence). Between the trimmed V and J ends, which lost 3 bases and 2 bases, there was a span of 16 bases. This CDR3 spans 16 amino acids. CDR3 in amino acids: CASSIPGAPVQETQYF. CDR3 coding DNA: TGTGCCAGTAGTATCCCGGGAGCCCCAGTTCAAGAGACCCAGTACTTC.

CDR3 in DNA: TGCGCCAGCAGCCGAGGACAGGGTTCCTACAATGAGCAGTTCTTC. It specifies CASSRGQGSYNEQFF. The chain has TRBV4-3 and TRBJ2-1; 8 positions match TRBD1. In germline, CDR1 is LGHNA, CDR2 YSLEER. There are 15 residues in the CDR3. V shed 4 bases, J shed 1 base, and the junction held 3 bases outside the gene matches.

The chain uses TRBV2 and TRBJ1-2; D is possibly TRBD1 (5 bases). The CDR3 contains 12 residues. The V gene lost 8 bases and the J gene lost 5 bases, with 12 bases spanning the gap. Looked up from germline, CDR1 is SNHLY and CDR2 is FYNNEI. The CDR3: CASAAGLYGYTF. DNA of the CDR3: TGTGCCAGCGCCGCAGGGCTTTATGGCTACACCTTC. The complete variable domain, with remaining parts taken from reference TRBV2 and TRBJ1-2, reads EPEVTQTPSHQVTQMGQEVILRCVPISNHLYFYWYRQILGQKVEFLVSFYNNEISEKSEIFDDQFSVERPDGSNFTLKIRSTKLEDSAMYFCASAAGLYGYTFGSGTRLTVV.

The CDR3 loop is CGGRGDNEQFF. DNA of the CDR3: TGCGGGGGGCGGGGCGACAATGAGCAGTTCTTC. The chain links TRBV20-1 to TRBJ2-1, with D tentatively TRBD1 or TRBD2 (6 bases each). Germline CDR1 reads DFQATT; CDR2 reads SNEGSKA (reference sequence). The length of the CDR3 is 11 residues.

CDR3 nucleotides: TGCAGTGCTAGAACAGACAATGAGCAGTTCTTC. Encoded protein: CSARTDNEQFF. The chain employs TRBV20-1 and TRBJ2-1; D not resolved. Looked up from germline, CDR1 is DFQATT and CDR2 is SNEGSKA (reference sequence). The CDR3 runs to 11 residues. V was shortened by 2 bases and J by 5 bases, with 4 bases between the two germline ends.

This rearrangement joins TRBV7-2 to TRBJ1-5, with D uncertain. Trimming removed 1 base at V and 5 bases at J, with 6 bases between. Germline values: CDR1 SGHTA, CDR2 FQGNSA. The CDR3 extends over 13 amino acids. The CDR3 region is CASSLVSDQPQHF. CDR3 in DNA: TGTGCCAGCAGCTTAGTTTCGGATCAGCCCCAGCATTTT.

The J gene is TRBJ2-5, the V gene TRBV11-3; no reliable D call. Trimming took off 1 base at V and 5 bases at J, with 11 bases between the two ends. The CDR3 totals 14 residues. Germline CDR1 reads SGHNT; CDR2 reads YENEEA. CDR3 bases: TGTGCCAGCAGCTTAGGGGGATCTGGGGAGACCCAGTACTTC. Amino acids: CASSLGGSGETQYF.

The rearrangement joins TRBV10-2 to TRBJ2-3, with 11 bases matching TRBD1. This CDR3 has 14 residues. The V gene's germline CDR1 is WSHSY and CDR2 SAAADI. V was clipped by 6 bases and J by 5 bases; unmatched bases: 4. CDR3 protein: CASRRDRGIDTQYF. For the CDR3, the DNA is TGCGCCAGCAGGCGGGACAGGGGGATAGATACGCAGTATTTT.

The chain employs TRBV5-1 and TRBJ1-1; D might be TRBD1 (5 bases). CDR3 size: 13 residues. Between the trimmed V and J ends, which lost 7 bases and 1 base, there was a span of 11 bases. Germline-derived CDR1 and CDR2 are SGHRS and YFSETQ. The DNA of the CDR3 is TGCGCCAGCTCCCCCGGGACGAACACTGAAGCTTTCTTT. Protein sequence: CASSPGTNTEAFF.

The chain has TRBV7-2 and TRBJ1-2; D gene uncertain. CDR3 length: 17 residues. V was cut by 5 bases and J by 3 bases, with 22 bases left in between. CDR1 and CDR2 from the germline V gene are SGHTA and FQGNSA. CDR3 in amino acids: CASSLLGSGLSDYGYTF. The CDR3 region has the DNA TGTGCCAGCAGCCTTCTGGGATCTGGGCTGAGTGACTATGGCTACACCTTC.

The chain has TRBV28 and TRBJ2-2; D is tentatively TRBD1 or TRBD2 (5 bases each). V lost 2 bases and J lost 4, with 5 bases in between. CDR1 and CDR2 (germline): MDHEN, SYDVKM. CDR3 length: 13 residues. Written as DNA, the CDR3 is TGTGCCAGCAGTTTAGGGGGCACCGGGGAGCTGTTTTTT. Amino acid sequence: CASSLGGTGELFF.

The V and J genes are TRBV5-1 and TRBJ2-2; D unclear. From germline, CDR1 is SGHRS and CDR2 YFSETQ. The ends were cut back, 2 bases at V and 3 bases at J, with 8 bases in the middle. The CDR3 runs to 14 residues. The CDR3 DNA is TGCGCCAGCAGCTTCACTCGGGACACCGGGGAGCTGTTTTTT. Its protein product is CASSFTRDTGELFF.

The V gene is TRBV5-1, the J gene TRBJ1-4; TRBD1 might be the D (5 bases). The CDR3 is 15 amino acids. Germline CDR1 reads SGHRS; CDR2 reads YFSETQ. Trimming left V 3 bases short and J 3 bases short, with 12 bases between. The CDR3 region is CASSSSGTSNEKLFF. The CDR3 coding sequence is TGCGCCAGCAGCTCCTCCGGGACCTCTAATGAAAAACTGTTTTTT.

This clone came up a few times. For the CDR3, the DNA is TGTGCCAGCAGTTACTATGGACAGGGAGGTGAAAAACTGTTTTTT. Its protein is CASSYYGQGGEKLFF. This chain links TRBV6-5 with TRBJ1-4; 8 bases fit TRBD1. Germline CDR1 and CDR2: MNHEY and SVGAGI. This CDR3 is built from 15 residues. V gave up 1 base and J gave up 7 bases; unmatched junction bases: 5.

The CDR3 loop is CASQGDSGNTIYF. DNA for the CDR3: TGCGCCAGTCAGGGGGACTCTGGAAACACCATATATTTT. The rearrangement links TRBV5-1 to TRBJ1-3, with TRBD1 identical over 7 bases. V gave up 8 bases and J gave up 0 bases; unmatched junction bases: 2. The CDR3 totals 13 residues. The germline V gene has CDR1 SGHRS and CDR2 YFSETQ.

In DNA form, the CDR3 reads TGTGCCAGTACTTTACGGACAGGGCCGAACACTGAAGCTTTCTTT. This gives the protein CASTLRTGPNTEAFF. This chain connects TRBV19 to TRBJ1-1; TRBD1 agrees at 8 bases. V gave up 7 bases and J gave up 1 base; unmatched junction bases: 8. Germline values: CDR1 LNHDA, CDR2 SQIVND (reference sequence). This CDR3 contains 15 residues. Full variable domain (remainder filled in from reference TRBV19 and TRBJ1-1): DGGITQSPKYLFRKEGQNVTLSCEQNLNHDAMYWYRQDPGQGLRLIYYSQIVNDFQKGDIAEGYSVSREKKESFPLTVTSAQKNPTAFYLCASTLRTGPNTEAFFGQGTRLTVV.

This chain joins TRBV19 and TRBJ1-1; D is possibly TRBD1 (5 bases). The CDR3 is 16 residues long. Germline CDR1 and CDR2: LNHDA and SQIVND (reference sequence). The V gene lost 1 base and the J gene lost 2 bases, with 14 bases spanning the gap. CDR3 amino acids: CASSIGTGRGNTEAFF. CDR3 coding DNA: TGTGCCAGTAGTATAGGAACGGGGCGAGGTAACACTGAAGCTTTCTTT.